Given below is one T cell receptor (beta chain) in context. Which antigen it targets is not known. No much larger clone is present one base from it, and per-base qualities are unavailable. Cut back by 11 bases and 0 bases, the V and J ends lie 14 bases apart. The CDR3 sequence holds 13 residues, the cysteine and phenylalanine included. The entry retains the CDR3 DNA only, 39 bases that are in frame from base 1. The germline V gene yields ENHRY for CDR1 and SYGVKD for CDR2. The immunoSEQ Assay was the method used to sequence TCRbeta CDR3 regions. After extraction, genomic DNA underwent amplification by bias-controlled multiplex PCR, followed by high-throughput sequencing. As for the authors' bioinformatics: To quantify the absolute abundance of every unique TCRbeta CDR3 region, sequences were collapsed and filtered. Usable DNA was measured by amplifying reference genes present in all nucleated cells, and TCRbeta template counts were normalized to that usable DNA to estimate T cell fraction. Repertoire TCRs were annotated as SARS-CoV-2-specific by exact matching of V gene, CDR3 amino acid sequence and J gene to a known reactive TCR set. The reference SARS-CoV-2 TCR set was obtained from MIRA and was filtered for enrichment in COVID-19-positive ImmuneCODE repertoires, whereby public or cross-reactive TCRs were removed. Using the MIRA antigens, annotated TCRs were further analysed by specific ORF or by position within an ORF. Breadth was defined as the number of annotated unique rearrangements divided by the total number of unique productive rearrangements, and depth was defined as the summed frequency of the annotated unique rearrangements. Two-sided Wilcoxon rank-sum tests were used to compare TCR breadth between groups. The immuneACCESS repertoire file appears here via TCRdb, limited to in-frame rearrangements. These files lack a portion of the clones; in checked studies, under half of the deficit traces to unresolved V genes, and the cause of the others is not known. The DNA gave D and trimming, while V, J and clone size come from that table. The sample includes about 680,000 clones, with 89% observed a single time. 1.5% of the sample lies in the top ten.

This sample is drawn from a study of Ad26.COV2.S vaccination and SARS-CoV-2 variants (TCRdb year 2021). Regarding the research as a whole: Vaccine-arm donors came from COV1001, a multicentre, randomized, double-blind, placebo-controlled phase I-IIa trial of Ad26.COV2.S in healthy adults. Ad26.COV2.S was administered intramuscularly at 5 x 10^10 or 1 x 10^11 viral particles, either as a single shot or as two shots given 56 days apart. TCRbeta repertoire sequencing was used to assess the specificity and breadth of SARS-CoV-2-reactive T cell receptors after Ad26.COV2.S vaccination. Trial participants were randomized into five groups of five: low-dose or high-dose Ad26.COV2.S given once or twice, or placebo on both occasions. Throughout the experiments and outcome assessment, investigators stayed blinded to trial group allocation. The TCR-sequenced set comprised about 32 samples: around 20 Ad26.COV2.S vaccine recipients, 5 placebo recipients and 8 SARS-CoV-2 convalescent individuals. Summary of the overall study and its limitations: Vaccine and placebo recipients had similar non-spike TCR breadth, a finding consistent with the vaccine containing only spike. The study was not powered to compare responses between vaccine doses or regimens. It was noted by the authors that total T cell responses may have been underestimated by the TCR breadth and depth analyses. After vaccination, spike-specific CD8+ and CD4+ T cell responses were reported to show substantial breadth. Higher spike-specific TCR breadth was observed in Ad26.COV2.S recipients than in placebo recipients (P = 0.0014).

Sample treatment or condition, as interpreted from the label and publication: approximately 18 received Ad26.COV2.S at low or high dose, single or two shots; about five received placebo; per-sample allocation not given. For vaccine and placebo recipients, repertoires were sequenced using samples collected on day 63 after the first injection. Cohort 1b enrolled about two dozen adults aged 18-55 years at a single site in Boston, USA, between 29 July and 7 August 2020. As a vaccine, Ad26.COV2.S was a replication-incompetent adenovirus type 26 vector that expressed a prefusion-stabilized SARS-CoV-2 spike protein derived from the original Wuhan strain.

This receptor was identified in a person aged 18 to 65 who received the Ad26.COV2.S COVID-19 vaccine or a placebo. This chain joins TRBV10-3 to TRBJ2-7, with the identity of the D gene unclear. Sequenced material: peripheral blood, taken in a trial of Ad26.COV2.S vaccine versus placebo. The CDR3 here reads CASSKPSSYEQYF. The DNA sequence is given as TGTGCCTCAAGTAAGCCGAGCTCCTACGAGCAGTACTTC.